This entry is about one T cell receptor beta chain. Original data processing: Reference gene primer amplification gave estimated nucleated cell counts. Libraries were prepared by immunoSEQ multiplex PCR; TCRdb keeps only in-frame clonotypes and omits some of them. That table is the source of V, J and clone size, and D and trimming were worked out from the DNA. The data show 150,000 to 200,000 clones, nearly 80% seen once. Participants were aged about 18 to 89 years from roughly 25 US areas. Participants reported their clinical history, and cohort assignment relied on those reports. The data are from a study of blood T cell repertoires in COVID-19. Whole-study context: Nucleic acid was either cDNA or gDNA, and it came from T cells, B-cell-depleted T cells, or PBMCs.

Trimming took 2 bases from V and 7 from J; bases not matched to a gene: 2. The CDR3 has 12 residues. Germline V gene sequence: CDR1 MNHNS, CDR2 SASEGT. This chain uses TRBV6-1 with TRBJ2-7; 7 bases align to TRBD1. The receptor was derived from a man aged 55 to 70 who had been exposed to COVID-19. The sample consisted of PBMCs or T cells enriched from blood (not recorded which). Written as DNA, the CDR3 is TGTGCCAGCAGTGAAAGGGGGCAGGAGCAGTACTTC. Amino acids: CASSERGQEQYF.